This T cell receptor (beta chain) is from a study of siplizumab effects on memory and regulatory T cells. Study-level points and caveats: Proliferating CD4+ or CD8+ clones, roughly 75-97% of them, lacked an assignable naive or memory phenotype. The suppressive capacity of proliferating Tregs from siplizumab cultures remained unconfirmed. The mean Treg-derived percentage of mappable alloreactive CD4+ clones was around 69% with siplizumab compared with roughly 26% in controls.

Profiling relied on immunoSEQ multiplex PCR, and the TCRdb table lists in-frame clones only, not all of them. Of about 75,000 clones listed, around 93% are singletons. CDR1 is MGHRA, CDR2 YSYEKL, per germline. The CDR3 covers 16 residues. The junction had 15 bases not matched to a gene; V was cut back by 0 bases and J by 11 bases. To note about this clone: The target antigen is unknown.

This receptor was taken from a human donor in good health. The gene calls are TRBV4-1 and TRBJ2-5; 7 bases agree with TRBD1. Sequenced material: CD8+ T cells sorted from blood. CDR3 in amino acids: CASSQDQRTGELEQYF. CDR3 bases: TGCGCCAGCAGCCAAGATCAGAGGACAGGAGAATTGGAGCAGTACTTC.